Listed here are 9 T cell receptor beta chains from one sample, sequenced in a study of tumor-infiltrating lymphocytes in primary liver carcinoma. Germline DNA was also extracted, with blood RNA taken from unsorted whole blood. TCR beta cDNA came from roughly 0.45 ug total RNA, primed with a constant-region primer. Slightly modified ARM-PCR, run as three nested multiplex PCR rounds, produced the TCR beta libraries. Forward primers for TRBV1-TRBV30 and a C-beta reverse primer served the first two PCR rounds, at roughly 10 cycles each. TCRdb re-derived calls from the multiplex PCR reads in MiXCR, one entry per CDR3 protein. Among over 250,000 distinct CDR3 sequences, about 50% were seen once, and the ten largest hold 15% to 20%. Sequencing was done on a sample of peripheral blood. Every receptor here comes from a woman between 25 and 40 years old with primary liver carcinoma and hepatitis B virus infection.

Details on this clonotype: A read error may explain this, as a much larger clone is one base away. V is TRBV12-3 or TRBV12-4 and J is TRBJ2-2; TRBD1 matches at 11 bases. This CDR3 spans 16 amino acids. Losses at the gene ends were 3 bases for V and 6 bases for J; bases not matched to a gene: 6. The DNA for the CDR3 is TGTGCCAGCAGTTTCTCCGGGACAGGGGGAGCCGGGGAGCTGTTTTTT. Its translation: CASSFSGTGGAGELFF.

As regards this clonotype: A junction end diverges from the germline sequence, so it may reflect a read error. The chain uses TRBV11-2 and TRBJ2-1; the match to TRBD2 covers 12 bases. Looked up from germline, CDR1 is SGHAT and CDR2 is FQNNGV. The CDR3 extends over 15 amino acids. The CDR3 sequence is CASSLITSGGNEESF. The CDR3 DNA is TGTGCCAGCAGCTTAATCACTAGCGGGGGGAATGAGGAGTCCTTC.

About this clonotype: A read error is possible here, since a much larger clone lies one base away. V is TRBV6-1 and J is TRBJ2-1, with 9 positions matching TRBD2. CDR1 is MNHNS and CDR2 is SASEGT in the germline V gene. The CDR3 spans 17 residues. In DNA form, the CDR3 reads TGTGCCAGCAGTGAACTGGCGGGAGGGCCCTCCTACAAAGAGCAGTTCTTC. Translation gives CASSELAGGPSYKEQFF.

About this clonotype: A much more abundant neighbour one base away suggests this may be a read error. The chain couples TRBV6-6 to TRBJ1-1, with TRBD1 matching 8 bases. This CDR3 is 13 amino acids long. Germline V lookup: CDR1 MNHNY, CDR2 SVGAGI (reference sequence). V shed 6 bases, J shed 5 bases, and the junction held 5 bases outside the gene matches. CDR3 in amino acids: CASSTGGITEAFF. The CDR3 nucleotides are TGTGCCAGCAGCACAGGGGGGATTACTGAAGCTTTCTTT.

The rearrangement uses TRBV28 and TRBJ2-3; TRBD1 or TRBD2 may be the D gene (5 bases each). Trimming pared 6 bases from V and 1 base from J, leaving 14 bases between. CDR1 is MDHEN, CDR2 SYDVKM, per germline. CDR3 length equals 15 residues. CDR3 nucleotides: TGTGCCAGCAGAGAGAGAGGGGCCGGCACAGATACGCAGTATTTT. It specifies CASRERGAGTDTQYF.

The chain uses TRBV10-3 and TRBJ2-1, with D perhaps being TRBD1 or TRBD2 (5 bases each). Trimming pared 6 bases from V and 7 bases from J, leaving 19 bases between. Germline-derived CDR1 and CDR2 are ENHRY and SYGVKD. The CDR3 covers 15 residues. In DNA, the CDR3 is TGTGCCATCAGATCATTCCGGGGCTTGGAAAATGAGCAGTTCTTC. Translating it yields CAIRSFRGLENEQFF.

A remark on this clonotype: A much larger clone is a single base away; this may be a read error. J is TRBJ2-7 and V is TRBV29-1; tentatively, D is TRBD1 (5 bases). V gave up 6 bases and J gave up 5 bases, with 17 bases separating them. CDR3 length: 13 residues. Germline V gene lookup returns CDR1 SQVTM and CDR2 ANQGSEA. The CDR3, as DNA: TGCAGCGTCCGGGTCCCCAGGGAACACGAGCAGTACTTC. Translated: CSVRVPREHEQYF.

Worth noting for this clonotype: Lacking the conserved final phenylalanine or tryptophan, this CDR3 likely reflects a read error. DNA for the CDR3: TGTGCCCGCAGACTTCAGGGTCCCGGGGAGCTGTTTTGT. Encoded protein: CARRLQGPGELFC. The V and J genes are TRBV6-1 and TRBJ2-2; possible D gene TRBD1, 5 bases. This CDR3 is 13 amino acids long. Germline loops: CDR1 MNHNS, CDR2 SASEGT.

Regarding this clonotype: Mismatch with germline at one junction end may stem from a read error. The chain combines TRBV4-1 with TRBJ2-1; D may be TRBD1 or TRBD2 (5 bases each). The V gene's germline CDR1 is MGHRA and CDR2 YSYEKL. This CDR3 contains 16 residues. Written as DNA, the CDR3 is TGTGCCAGCAGCCAAGAGGGACCAGGGCTCAAGGAGACCCAGTTCTTC. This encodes CASSQEGPGLKETQFF.